The T cell receptor (beta chain) described here comes from a study of blood T cell repertoires in COVID-19. About the study: The analysed material was cDNA or gDNA that came from T cells, B-cell-depleted T cells, or PBMCs.

Original analysis: Estimation of nucleated cell counts was performed using reference gene primer amplification. Some clones are missing from TCRdb's copy, which holds only in-frame ones; the method was immunoSEQ multiplex PCR. D and trimming come from the DNA, and the V and J calls and clone size come from that table. The table lists 150,000 to 200,000 clones, approximately 88% of them singletons, with roughly 9% in the top ten. V was clipped by 5 bases and J by 0 bases, with 14 bases between them. Per the germline V gene, CDR1 is SGHVS and CDR2 is FQNEAQ. This CDR3 has 17 amino acids. The origin of this receptor is a woman aged 80 or over with active or convalescent COVID-19. The chain couples TRBV7-8 to TRBJ1-6, with D tentatively TRBD1 (6 bases). The sequenced sample consisted of peripheral blood. The DNA of the CDR3 is TGTGCCAGCAGCGATCGGACAGCAAGCTCCTATAATTCACCCCTCCACTTT. Amino acids: CASSDRTASSYNSPLHF. Looking up the rest from reference TRBV7-8 and TRBJ1-6 gives the full variable domain: GAGVSQSPRYKVAKRGQDVALRCDPISGHVSLFWYQQALGQGPEFLTYFQNEAQLDKSGLPSDRFFAERPEGSVSTLKIQRTQQEDSAVYLCASSDRTASSYNSPLHFGNGTRLTVT.